These T cell receptor beta chains were read from a single sample in a study of neoadjuvant nivolumab and ipilimumab in lung cancer. Assay used: immunoSEQ multiplex PCR; TCRdb lists only in-frame clones, some missing. The sample has around 19,000 clones, 87% seen once. The material was peripheral blood, obtained before neoadjuvant nivolumab, alone or with ipilimumab. The receptors here all came from an adult with non-small cell lung cancer. Both conserved end residues are part of each CDR3. Each record gives: CDR3 length, V gene, J gene, D gene, CDR3 protein. D genes are given only for firm matches.

CDR3 length: 13
V gene: TRBV2
J gene: TRBJ2-1
D gene: .
CDR3 protein: CASSEARYGEQFF

CDR3 length: 11
V gene: TRBV18
J gene: TRBJ2-7
D gene: .
CDR3 protein: CASSPSGEQYF

CDR3 length: 14
V gene: TRBV7-2
J gene: TRBJ1-2
D gene: .
CDR3 protein: CASSLGFGDGGYTF

CDR3 length: 16
V gene: TRBV18
J gene: TRBJ2-1
D gene: .
CDR3 protein: CASSSSGGNDYNEQFF

CDR3 length: 13
V gene: TRBV7-2
J gene: TRBJ1-2
D gene: TRBD1
CDR3 protein: CASSPRTGAGYTF

CDR3 length: 14
V gene: TRBV7-9
J gene: TRBJ1-1
D gene: .
CDR3 protein: CASSLIQGGTEAFF

CDR3 length: 14
V gene: TRBV10-3
J gene: TRBJ2-2
D gene: .
CDR3 protein: CAISERLNTGELFF

CDR3 length: 15
V gene: TRBV5-1
J gene: TRBJ2-7
D gene: .
CDR3 protein: CASSPASTLSYEQYF

CDR3 length: 15
V gene: TRBV5-5
J gene: TRBJ2-3
D gene: TRBD1
CDR3 protein: CASSGRDRVSDTQYF

CDR3 length: 16
V gene: TRBV5-6
J gene: TRBJ2-7
D gene: TRBD1
CDR3 protein: CASSLGDYRGVGEQYF

CDR3 length: 12
V gene: TRBV9
J gene: TRBJ2-3
D gene: .
CDR3 protein: CASSGGSPRQYF

CDR3 length: 15
V gene: TRBV30
J gene: TRBJ1-5
D gene: .
CDR3 protein: CAWSVRTVSNQPQHF

CDR3 length: 14
V gene: TRBV29-1
J gene: TRBJ2-3
D gene: .
CDR3 protein: CSVRGGASTDTQYF

CDR3 length: 13
V gene: TRBV18
J gene: TRBJ2-7
D gene: .
CDR3 protein: CASSPGGSYEQYF

CDR3 length: 16
V gene: TRBV7-2
J gene: TRBJ2-1
D gene: TRBD2
CDR3 protein: CASSLQLAGTDNEQFF

CDR3 length: 13
V gene: TRBV5-1
J gene: TRBJ1-1
D gene: .
CDR3 protein: CASMGRANTEAFF

CDR3 length: 14
V gene: TRBV5-1
J gene: TRBJ1-2
D gene: TRBD1
CDR3 protein: CASSLGQGYYGYTF

CDR3 length: 16
V gene: TRBV2
J gene: TRBJ2-1
D gene: .
CDR3 protein: CASSIYTVAGVNEQFF

CDR3 length: 17
V gene: TRBV7-9
J gene: TRBJ2-7
D gene: TRBD2
CDR3 protein: CASSLATSGRARYEQYF

CDR3 length: 17
V gene: TRBV5-1
J gene: TRBJ2-2
D gene: TRBD2
CDR3 protein: CASSLPSAGVAAGELFF

CDR3 length: 15
V gene: TRBV9
J gene: TRBJ2-5
D gene: .
CDR3 protein: CASSVATVHQETQYF

CDR3 length: 16
V gene: TRBV5-4
J gene: TRBJ1-1
D gene: .
CDR3 protein: CASSPREQGLNTEAFF

CDR3 length: 11
V gene: TRBV5-4
J gene: TRBJ2-5
D gene: .
CDR3 protein: CASSLAETQYF

CDR3 length: 18
V gene: TRBV5-8
J gene: TRBJ2-6
D gene: .
CDR3 protein: CASSGVGGWNSGANVLTF

CDR3 length: 14
V gene: TRBV29-1
J gene: TRBJ1-2
D gene: .
CDR3 protein: CSTRQDNGHNGYTF

CDR3 length: 15
V gene: TRBV18
J gene: TRBJ1-5
D gene: .
CDR3 protein: CASSNSLLANQPQHF

CDR3 length: 13
V gene: TRBV29-1
J gene: TRBJ1-1
D gene: .
CDR3 protein: CSVFGAANTEAFF

CDR3 length: 15
V gene: TRBV9
J gene: TRBJ2-7
D gene: .
CDR3 protein: CASSVGDNAIYEQYF